The sequence of this T cell receptor beta chain was determined in a study of identical twins. TCRdb analysed the 5' RACE reads with MiXCR anew, one entry per CDR3 protein. The repertoire holds under 800,000 distinct CDR3 sequences, with about 20% as singletons. V was cut by 4 bases and J by 3 bases, with 23 bases left in between. CDR3 length: 17 residues. The germline V gene encodes CDR1 SGHNT and CDR2 YYREEE (reference sequence). These sequences were also reported in another study, on T cells expressing NK-cell markers. Turning to that study: Of the CD8+ T cells in about 6 donors, about 1.0-7.0% belonged to dominant NKG2C+ clonotypes. Dominance of the CD3+CD56-NKG2C+ fraction by these clonotypes also held in several donors.

This sequence was found in a woman aged 18-29 years in good health. The specimen sequenced was PBMCs. The rearrangement uses TRBV5-4 and TRBJ2-7, with a weak D call TRBD2 (7 bases). The CDR3 nucleotides are TGTGCCAGCAGCCCGCGCAAAACGGGGGGCTTACTCTACGAGCAGTACTTC. Amino acids: CASSPRKTGGLLYEQYF.